The rows below give T cell receptor beta chains drawn from one sample of a study of molecular identifiers for immune sequencing clone quantification. TCRdb ran MiXCR on the PCR reads and lists one entry per CDR3 protein. The sample records about 510,000 distinct CDR3 sequences, about a fifth being singletons. Sequenced input: naive CD8+ T cells from blood, with Jurkat cell RNA spiked in. The receptors shown here come from a human donor in good health. Some libraries in this study had Jurkat cell RNA spiked in. CDR3s include the opening cysteine and the closing phenylalanine or tryptophan. D genes are given only for firm matches. Where a row states a size, it is once, few, many or the class of an expanded clone; other rows omit it.

j_call: TRBJ2-2; d_call: -; clone_size: few; v_call: TRBV6-2/TRBV6-3; cdr3_nt: TGTGCCAGCTCGACCCGGGACACATATTTAACCGGGGAGCTGTTTTTT; cdr3_aa: CASSTRDTYLTGELFF
j_call: TRBJ2-1; d_call: -; clone_size: few; v_call: TRBV4-3; cdr3_nt: TGCGCCAGCAGTCGAAAGCTACACAATGAGCAGTTCTTC; cdr3_aa: CASSRKLHNEQFF
j_call: TRBJ1-1; d_call: -; clone_size: many; v_call: TRBV6-5; cdr3_nt: TGTGCCAGCAGTTACCACAGGGTCGCGGAAGCTTTCTTT; cdr3_aa: CASSYHRVAEAFF
j_call: TRBJ1-1; d_call: TRBD1; clone_size: -; v_call: TRBV5-1; cdr3_nt: TGCGCCAGCAGCTCGATGACAGGGGCCCCTGAAGCTTTCTTT; cdr3_aa: CASSSMTGAPEAFF
j_call: TRBJ2-5; d_call: -; clone_size: many; v_call: TRBV7-9; cdr3_nt: TGTGCCAGCAGCTCCCCCTACGGGATTCTAGAGACCCAGTACTTC; cdr3_aa: CASSSPYGILETQYF
j_call: TRBJ1-1; d_call: -; clone_size: many; v_call: TRBV14; cdr3_nt: TGTGCCAGCAGCCAAGATGCCGAAGCTTTCTTT; cdr3_aa: CASSQDAEAFF
j_call: TRBJ2-7; d_call: -; clone_size: few; v_call: TRBV27; cdr3_nt: TGTGCCAGCAGTTCTATAGGGGTTCTCGGGGGAAACTACGAGCAGTACTTC; cdr3_aa: CASSSIGVLGGNYEQYF
j_call: TRBJ1-1; d_call: -; clone_size: few; v_call: TRBV20-1; cdr3_nt: TGCAGTGCTAGAGAAGACGCCGGATCGAACACTGAAGCTTTCTTT; cdr3_aa: CSAREDAGSNTEAFF
j_call: TRBJ2-3; d_call: TRBD2; clone_size: many; v_call: TRBV20-1; cdr3_nt: TGCAGTGCGCTAGCGGCCCTAATTGATACGCAGTATTTT; cdr3_aa: CSALAALIDTQYF
j_call: TRBJ2-3; d_call: -; clone_size: few; v_call: TRBV27; cdr3_nt: TGTGCCAGCAGTTTTAAGTCAGCTAGCACAGATACGCAGTATTTT; cdr3_aa: CASSFKSASTDTQYF
j_call: TRBJ2-2; d_call: TRBD1; clone_size: -; v_call: TRBV4-2; cdr3_nt: TGTGCCAGCAGCCAAAGAGGGCCTGGGACAGCCGACACCGGGGAGCTGTTTTTT; cdr3_aa: CASSQRGPGTADTGELFF
j_call: TRBJ2-5; d_call: -; clone_size: many; v_call: TRBV28; cdr3_nt: TGTGCCAGCAGTCCTCGAGGACCCTGGGAGACCCAGTACTTC; cdr3_aa: CASSPRGPWETQYF
j_call: TRBJ2-7; d_call: TRBD2; clone_size: many; v_call: TRBV20-1; cdr3_nt: TGCAGTGCTAGATCCCCGGGGGGGAAGGAGTACTTC; cdr3_aa: CSARSPGGKEYF
j_call: TRBJ2-2; d_call: TRBD1; clone_size: -; v_call: TRBV7-6; cdr3_nt: TGTGCCAGCAGCTTAGGGCAAATAACAGGGGGCGCAGACACCGGGGAGCTGTTTTTT; cdr3_aa: CASSLGQITGGADTGELFF
j_call: TRBJ2-1; d_call: -; clone_size: -; v_call: TRBV6-2/TRBV6-3; cdr3_nt: TGTGCCAGCAGTTACGACAGCAGACATTTCGATGAGCAGTTCTTC; cdr3_aa: CASSYDSRHFDEQFF
j_call: TRBJ2-2; d_call: -; clone_size: many; v_call: TRBV7-9; cdr3_nt: TGTGCCAGCAGCCTATTTGACAAGAACACCGGGGAGCTGTTTTTT; cdr3_aa: CASSLFDKNTGELFF
j_call: TRBJ1-1; d_call: TRBD1; clone_size: few; v_call: TRBV27; cdr3_nt: TGTGCCAGCAGGGCGACAGGGACCGTCACTGAAGCTTTCTTT; cdr3_aa: CASRATGTVTEAFF
j_call: TRBJ2-7; d_call: -; clone_size: few; v_call: TRBV19; cdr3_nt: TGTGCCAGTAGTATGGCACTGTCCTACGAGCAGTACTTC; cdr3_aa: CASSMALSYEQYF
j_call: TRBJ2-5; d_call: -; clone_size: many; v_call: TRBV27; cdr3_nt: TGTGCCAGCAGTCTTTTATCTAGTCGTGAGACCCAGTACTTC; cdr3_aa: CASSLLSSRETQYF
j_call: TRBJ2-1; d_call: -; clone_size: -; v_call: TRBV24-1; cdr3_nt: TGTGCCACCAGTGGCAGGTTATACAATGAGCAGTTCTTC; cdr3_aa: CATSGRLYNEQFF
j_call: TRBJ2-7; d_call: -; clone_size: few; v_call: TRBV7-2; cdr3_nt: TGTGCCAGCAGCTTAGGGAGGGTGAGCTCCTACGAGCAGTACTTC; cdr3_aa: CASSLGRVSSYEQYF
j_call: TRBJ2-7; d_call: -; clone_size: many; v_call: TRBV7-9; cdr3_nt: TGTGCCAGCAGCGCAGGCCTATCTACGAAGGACGAGCAGTACTTC; cdr3_aa: CASSAGLSTKDEQYF
j_call: TRBJ2-7; d_call: TRBD2; clone_size: -; v_call: TRBV9; cdr3_nt: TGTGCCAGCAGCGTAAAAGGACTAGCGGGAGCCGAGCAGTACTTC; cdr3_aa: CASSVKGLAGAEQYF
j_call: TRBJ2-1; d_call: TRBD2; clone_size: -; v_call: TRBV20-1; cdr3_nt: TGTAGTGCTAGAGACTCGCGATTCAGCGGGAGCCCCGAGCAGTTCTTC; cdr3_aa: CSARDSRFSGSPEQFF
j_call: TRBJ2-1; d_call: TRBD1; clone_size: few; v_call: TRBV6-2/TRBV6-3; cdr3_nt: TGTGCCAGCAGTTTGGGACAGGGCCGGTTCTTC; cdr3_aa: CASSLGQGRFF
j_call: TRBJ2-3; d_call: TRBD2; clone_size: -; v_call: TRBV7-2; cdr3_nt: TGTGCCAGCAGCTCGAGCGGGGCCTCGAAAGCTACGCAGTATTTT; cdr3_aa: CASSSSGASKATQYF
j_call: TRBJ1-5; d_call: -; clone_size: many; v_call: TRBV12-3/TRBV12-4; cdr3_nt: TGTGCCAGCAGTCCCGGGGCCCATCAGCCCCAGCATTTT; cdr3_aa: CASSPGAHQPQHF
j_call: TRBJ2-5; d_call: -; clone_size: many; v_call: TRBV4-3; cdr3_nt: TGCGCCAGCAGCCAAGATGTCGCCTCATGGACCCAGTACTTC; cdr3_aa: CASSQDVASWTQYF
j_call: TRBJ2-1; d_call: -; clone_size: many; v_call: TRBV24-1; cdr3_nt: TGTGCCACCAGTGATCCACTAAGGGGACCATACAATGAGCAGTTCTTC; cdr3_aa: CATSDPLRGPYNEQFF
j_call: TRBJ2-3; d_call: -; clone_size: many; v_call: TRBV14; cdr3_nt: TGTGCCAGCAGCCAAGATGACTTTAAAAGTGTAGATACGCAGTATTTT; cdr3_aa: CASSQDDFKSVDTQYF
j_call: TRBJ2-1; d_call: -; clone_size: -; v_call: TRBV18; cdr3_nt: TGTGCCAGCTCACCAGGTTTTATCCGCAAGGTCTACAATGAGCAGTTCTTC; cdr3_aa: CASSPGFIRKVYNEQFF
j_call: TRBJ1-2; d_call: -; clone_size: -; v_call: TRBV19; cdr3_nt: TGTGCCAGTAGTATTAACACCGCGTATGGCTACACCTTC; cdr3_aa: CASSINTAYGYTF
j_call: TRBJ2-4; d_call: -; clone_size: -; v_call: TRBV27; cdr3_nt: TGTGCCAGCAGTGAAGGGGACATTCAGTACTTC; cdr3_aa: CASSEGDIQYF
j_call: TRBJ2-1; d_call: TRBD1; clone_size: few; v_call: TRBV15; cdr3_nt: TGTGCCACCAGCAGACCGGGACAGGAGGCAGGCGAGCAGTTCTTC; cdr3_aa: CATSRPGQEAGEQFF
j_call: TRBJ2-7; d_call: -; clone_size: many; v_call: TRBV6-2/TRBV6-3; cdr3_nt: TGTGCCAGCAGCTACGGGGGGCCCTACGAGCAGTACTTC; cdr3_aa: CASSYGGPYEQYF
j_call: TRBJ2-6; d_call: TRBD2; clone_size: many; v_call: TRBV12-3/TRBV12-4; cdr3_nt: TGTGCCAGCCGAGGGTTTGGGGAGGGAAACCAGGTGGCCAACGTCCTGACTTTC; cdr3_aa: CASRGFGEGNQVANVLTF
j_call: TRBJ2-7; d_call: -; clone_size: -; v_call: TRBV5-4; cdr3_nt: TGTGCCAGCAGCTTGTTTCCGCCGAAAGCTAGCTCCTACGAGCAGTACTTC; cdr3_aa: CASSLFPPKASSYEQYF
j_call: TRBJ1-1; d_call: -; clone_size: few; v_call: TRBV28; cdr3_nt: TGTGCCAGCTCCCGTGACCTCACTGAAGCTTTCTTT; cdr3_aa: CASSRDLTEAFF
j_call: TRBJ1-2; d_call: TRBD1; clone_size: few; v_call: TRBV27; cdr3_nt: TGTGCCAGCAGTACCCGGACAGGGGCGGAATATAACTATGGCTACACCTTC; cdr3_aa: CASSTRTGAEYNYGYTF
j_call: TRBJ2-7; d_call: TRBD2; clone_size: few; v_call: TRBV4-3; cdr3_nt: TGCGCCAGCAGCCAGGATGTAGCGGGACCCTCCTACGAGCAGTACTTC; cdr3_aa: CASSQDVAGPSYEQYF
j_call: TRBJ1-5; d_call: -; clone_size: few; v_call: TRBV24-1; cdr3_nt: TGTGCCACCAGTCCAGGTCATAGCAATCAGCCCCAGCATTTT; cdr3_aa: CATSPGHSNQPQHF
j_call: TRBJ2-7; d_call: TRBD1; clone_size: few; v_call: TRBV19; cdr3_nt: TGTGCCAGTAGTCTCGGACAGGGGTTGGAGAACGAGCAGTACTTC; cdr3_aa: CASSLGQGLENEQYF
j_call: TRBJ2-5; d_call: -; clone_size: many; v_call: TRBV4-2; cdr3_nt: TGTGCCAGCAGCCAAGAAGGCCAAGAGACCCAGTACTTC; cdr3_aa: CASSQEGQETQYF
j_call: TRBJ2-5; d_call: -; clone_size: many; v_call: TRBV28; cdr3_nt: TGTGCCAGCAGTCCTCCCGGACAGATCCAAGAGACCCAGTACTTC; cdr3_aa: CASSPPGQIQETQYF
j_call: TRBJ2-1; d_call: -; clone_size: -; v_call: TRBV29-1; cdr3_nt: TGCAGCGTTGAAGGCGCTGCGGGCATCACCTACAATGAGCAGTTCTTC; cdr3_aa: CSVEGAAGITYNEQFF
j_call: TRBJ2-3; d_call: TRBD1; clone_size: -; v_call: TRBV3-1; cdr3_nt: TGTGCCAGCAGCCCAGACAGGGGGGGGAGCACAGATACGCAGTATTTT; cdr3_aa: CASSPDRGGSTDTQYF
j_call: TRBJ2-6; d_call: TRBD1; clone_size: many; v_call: TRBV5-6; cdr3_nt: TGTGCCAGCAGCCAGGGGGCTAATGGGGCCAACGTCCTGACTTTC; cdr3_aa: CASSQGANGANVLTF
j_call: TRBJ2-7; d_call: -; clone_size: many; v_call: TRBV7-9; cdr3_nt: TGTGCCAGCAGCTTCCCCCTCGCCAGGGGTCGAGAGCAGTACTTC; cdr3_aa: CASSFPLARGREQYF
j_call: TRBJ1-2; d_call: TRBD1; clone_size: few; v_call: TRBV6-6; cdr3_nt: TGTGCCAGCAGTTACTCGACGTCAGGGGGTCTAGACTATGGCTACACCTTC; cdr3_aa: CASSYSTSGGLDYGYTF
j_call: TRBJ2-3; d_call: TRBD2; clone_size: many; v_call: TRBV12-3/TRBV12-4; cdr3_nt: TGTGCCAGCAGTCTTAGCGGGGGTGGGACAGATACGCAGTATTTT; cdr3_aa: CASSLSGGGTDTQYF
j_call: TRBJ2-2; d_call: -; clone_size: -; v_call: TRBV4-3; cdr3_nt: TGCGCCAGCAGCCAAGACCGTCAGACGGGGAACACCGGGGAGCTGTTTTTT; cdr3_aa: CASSQDRQTGNTGELFF
j_call: TRBJ2-4; d_call: TRBD1; clone_size: few; v_call: TRBV11-2; cdr3_nt: TGTGCCAGCAGCTTTGGGCAGGGGGCGGTCATTCAGTACTTC; cdr3_aa: CASSFGQGAVIQYF
j_call: TRBJ2-5; d_call: TRBD2; clone_size: -; v_call: TRBV7-9; cdr3_nt: TGTGCCAGCAGCCCAATAGCGGGTGGCAAAGAGACCCAGTACTTC; cdr3_aa: CASSPIAGGKETQYF
j_call: TRBJ1-1; d_call: -; clone_size: -; v_call: TRBV12-3/TRBV12-4; cdr3_nt: TGTGCCAGCAGTTTATTGGCAGGGAGGGGCACTGAAGCTTTCTTT; cdr3_aa: CASSLLAGRGTEAFF
j_call: TRBJ1-4; d_call: -; clone_size: -; v_call: TRBV20-1; cdr3_nt: TGCAGTGCTAGAGATGTCGGAAATGAAAAACTGTTTTTT; cdr3_aa: CSARDVGNEKLFF
j_call: TRBJ2-7; d_call: -; clone_size: -; v_call: TRBV7-6; cdr3_nt: TGTGCCAGCAGCTTAGGGGCCTTAAGCTACGAGCAGTACTTC; cdr3_aa: CASSLGALSYEQYF